The 29 T cell receptor beta chains below all came from one sample that was sequenced in a study of control samples from healthy donors and cancer patients. Measured with immunoSEQ multiplex PCR; TCRdb has only the in-frame clones, and not every one. This sample yields 160,000 or so clones, of which 93% are seen a single time; 2% to 2.5% belongs to the top ten. The specimen was blood. The receptor set was obtained from a man over 45 in good health.

The chain uses TRBV9 and TRBJ2-3; 8 nucleotides line up with TRBD1. The germline V gene encodes CDR1 SGDLS and CDR2 YYNGEE. The CDR3 spans 15 residues. The junction had 10 bases not matched to a gene; V was cut back by 4 bases and J by 6 bases. The CDR3 reads CASSFRTGKADTQYF. CDR3 nucleotide sequence: TGTGCCAGCAGCTTCCGGACAGGGAAAGCGGATACGCAGTATTTT.

The chain employs TRBV5-1 and TRBJ2-7; D call uncertain. This CDR3 is built from 13 residues. Germline V gene lookup returns CDR1 SGHRS and CDR2 YFSETQ. V was trimmed by 0 bases and J by 3 bases, leaving 7 bases between them. CDR3 coding DNA: TGCGCCAGCAGCTTGGGTACAAACTACGAGCAGTACTTC. Its protein is CASSLGTNYEQYF. The entire variable domain, with the rest obtained from reference TRBV5-1 and TRBJ2-7, is as follows: KAGVTQTPRYLIKTRGQQVTLSCSPISGHRSVSWYQQTPGQGLQFLFEYFSETQRNKGNFPGRFSGRQFSNSRSEMNVSTLELGDSALYLCASSLGTNYEQYFGPGTRLTVT.

V gene TRBV28 combines with J gene TRBJ2-5; D ambiguous. The CDR3 spans 12 residues. Trimming removed 5 bases at V and 5 bases at J, with 9 bases between. Germline V gives CDR1 MDHEN, CDR2 SYDVKM. The CDR3: CASSGLVETQYF. CDR3 nucleotides: TGTGCCAGCAGTGGCCTTGTTGAGACCCAGTACTTC.

On this clone itself: Within the sample, other DNA sequences also encode this same CDR3. The rearrangement links TRBV29-1 to TRBJ1-5, with D unclear. CDR1 SQVTM and CDR2 ANQGSEA come from the germline V gene. V lost 4 bases and J lost 0, with 4 bases in between. The CDR3 is made up of 12 amino acids. The CDR3 loop is CSVGYSNQPQHF. The CDR3 DNA is TGCAGCGTTGGATATAGCAATCAGCCCCAGCATTTT.

This rearrangement joins TRBV6-5 to TRBJ1-6; no definite D call. The CDR3 extends over 14 amino acids. Germline assignment: CDR1 MNHEY and CDR2 SVGAGI. The V gene lost 4 bases and the J gene lost 8 bases, with 12 bases spanning the gap. This CDR3 reads CASSLKPVYSPLHF. The CDR3 nucleotides read TGTGCCAGCAGTTTGAAACCCGTTTATTCACCCCTCCACTTT.

This CDR3 reads CSVGWGDRVDEQYF. For the CDR3, the DNA is TGCAGCGTGGGATGGGGGGACAGGGTGGACGAGCAGTACTTC. The gene calls are TRBV29-1 and TRBJ2-7; 9 positions agree with TRBD1. V shed 6 bases, J shed 5 bases, and the junction held 11 bases outside the gene matches. Per the germline V gene, CDR1 is SQVTM and CDR2 is ANQGSEA. This CDR3 is 14 amino acids long.

The V gene is TRBV7-2, the J gene TRBJ2-3; 10 bases line up with TRBD2. The CDR3 has 15 residues. Trimming at V came to 2 bases and at J to 4 bases, leaving 3 bases not matched to a gene. Per the germline V gene, CDR1 is SGHTA and CDR2 is FQGNSA. The CDR3 nucleotides are TGTGCCAGCAGCTTACAGCGGGGGGGTCCAGATACGCAGTATTTT. Translating it yields CASSLQRGGPDTQYF. The whole variable domain, remainder taken from reference TRBV7-2 and TRBJ2-3, is GAGVSQSPSNKVTEKGKDVELRCDPISGHTALYWYRQSLGQGLEFLIYFQGNSAPDKSGLPSDRFSAERTGGSVSTLTIQRTQQEDSAVYLCASSLQRGGPDTQYFGPGTRLTVL.

The sample holds one count of this clone. This chain uses TRBV12-3 or TRBV12-4 with TRBJ1-5; 8 bases match TRBD1. The CDR3 spans 13 residues. After removal of 6 bases from V and 11 bases from J, the junction contained 9 bases not matched to a gene. Here the CDR3 DNA reads TGTGCCAGCAGAGGACAGGGACAAGAGACCCAGCATTTT. Residues: CASRGQGQETQHF.

The chain uses TRBV29-1 and TRBJ1-1; 7 bases align to TRBD1. CDR3 size: 12 residues. Germline CDR1 SQVTM, CDR2 ANQGSEA. J lost 4 bases, V lost 6 bases, and 5 bases had no gene match. The CDR3 region is CSVGGGPTEAFF. CDR3 nucleotides: TGCAGCGTGGGAGGGGGCCCCACTGAAGCTTTCTTT.

The chain links TRBV5-4 to TRBJ2-3; D may be TRBD1 or TRBD2 (5 bases each). Germline values: CDR1 SGHNT, CDR2 YYREEE (reference sequence). The V and J ends lost 4 bases and 3 bases respectively, with 21 bases between them. This CDR3 is built from 17 residues. The CDR3 DNA reads TGTGCCAGCAGCGGACCATTCTCCGGGACCGTGACAGATACGCAGTATTTT. It yields the protein CASSGPFSGTVTDTQYF.

V usage is TRBV7-2 and J usage is TRBJ2-6; D is undetermined. Germline V gene sequence: CDR1 SGHTA, CDR2 FQGNSA. The CDR3 loop spans 15 amino acids. V lost 0 bases and J lost 1, with 4 bases in between. The CDR3 sequence is CASSLAWSGANVLTF. CDR3 nucleotides: TGTGCCAGCAGCTTAGCCTGGTCTGGGGCCAACGTCCTGACTTTC.

The chain uses TRBV4-1 and TRBJ1-5; D is ambiguous. Trimming took off 3 bases at V and 5 bases at J, with 8 bases between the two ends. This CDR3 has 13 amino acids. CDR1 MGHRA and CDR2 YSYEKL come from the germline V gene. CDR3 sequence: CASSQGGHQPQHF. DNA of the CDR3: TGCGCCAGCAGCCAGGGAGGACATCAGCCCCAGCATTTT.

The chain has TRBV6-5 and TRBJ1-1, with 7 bases lining up with TRBD1. The J segment lost 5 bases and the V segment lost 5 bases, leaving 5 bases of the junction unmatched. Germline CDR1 is MNHEY and CDR2 is SVGAGI. CDR3 length: 13 residues. The CDR3 loop reads CASSRQGWTEAFF. DNA for the CDR3: TGTGCCAGCAGTCGACAGGGATGGACTGAAGCTTTCTTT.

The CDR3 loop is CASSFQGASTDTQYF. In nucleotides, the CDR3 is TGCGCCAGCAGCTTTCAGGGGGCTAGCACAGATACGCAGTATTTT. V usage is TRBV5-1 and J usage is TRBJ2-3, with 8 bases lining up with TRBD1. The CDR3 extends over 15 amino acids. With V trimmed by 2 bases and J by 0 bases, 2 bases remained unmatched. Germline CDR1 is SGHRS and CDR2 is YFSETQ.

The chain recombines TRBV15 with TRBJ2-7, with 7 bases that match TRBD2. Germline CDR1 and CDR2: LNHNV and YYDKDF (reference sequence). The CDR3 is 14 amino acids. Trimming removed 0 bases from V and 7 bases from J; junction bases left unmatched: 6. The DNA of the CDR3 is TGTGCCACCAGCAGAGATCCCCTAGCGGAAGAGCAGTACTTC. Its translation: CATSRDPLAEEQYF.

The chain's CDR3 is CASSYSSSESGSLYEQYF. Here the CDR3 DNA reads TGTGCCAGCAGTTATTCTTCCTCCGAAAGCGGGAGTCTCTACGAGCAGTACTTC. The chain employs TRBV6-9 and TRBJ2-7; 8 nucleotides match TRBD2. This CDR3 region has 18 residues. Trimming took 0 bases from V and 3 from J; bases not matched to a gene: 13. In germline, CDR1 is MNHGY, CDR2 SVAAGI.

CDR3 sequence: CASSSSGSYNEQFF. The CDR3 bases are TGTGCCAGCAGCTCAAGCGGGTCCTACAATGAGCAGTTCTTC. The chain carries TRBV5-6 and TRBJ2-1, with D possibly TRBD2 on 6 matching bases. The CDR3 runs 14 residues. CDR1 is SGHDT, CDR2 YYEEEE, per germline. Trimming stripped 3 bases from V and 1 base from J, with 8 bases between.

This clone was counted between two and nine times. This chain uses TRBV6-5 with TRBJ2-5; possible D gene TRBD1, 5 bases. The CDR3 runs to 12 residues. The germline gives CDR1 MNHEY, CDR2 SVGAGI. Trimming removed 7 bases at V and 7 bases at J, with 13 bases between. CDR3: CASKEVQGTQYF. In DNA form, the CDR3 reads TGTGCCAGCAAGGAAGTTCAGGGGACCCAGTACTTC.

J is TRBJ2-7 and V is TRBV12-3 or TRBV12-4, with D perhaps TRBD1 (5 bases). There are 13 residues in the CDR3. Deletions cut 4 bases from V and 4 bases from J, with 11 bases between. CDR3 sequence: CASSSGKNYEQYF. The CDR3 nucleotides read TGTGCCAGCAGTTCAGGGAAGAATTACGAGCAGTACTTC.

The chain uses TRBV6-4 and TRBJ2-7; D is uncertain. Per the germline V gene, CDR1 is MRHNA and CDR2 is SNTAGT. This CDR3 comprises 13 residues. Trimming stripped 2 bases from V and 0 bases from J, with 5 bases between. CDR3 region: CASSDDGSYEQYF. CDR3 sequence (DNA): TGTGCCAGCAGTGACGATGGCTCCTACGAGCAGTACTTC.

As for this clone: Compared with germline, one end of the junction differs, possibly owing to a read error. At the DNA level, this CDR3 is encoded by other sequences in the same sample as well. This chain joins TRBV5-1 and TRBJ2-7; D is ambiguous. Germline CDR1 reads SGHRS; CDR2 reads YFSETQ. The CDR3 is made up of 13 amino acids. Here the CDR3 reads CASSGLPAYEQYF. The CDR3 nucleotides read TGCGCCAGCAGTGGGCTACCAGCCTATGAGCAGTACTTC.

This chain uses TRBV30 with TRBJ1-4; tentative D call: TRBD1 (5 bases). V gave up 3 bases and J gave up 7 bases, with 12 bases separating them. Germline V gene data show CDR1 as GTSNPN and CDR2 as SVGIG (reference sequence). This CDR3 spans 13 amino acids. The CDR3 loop is CAWRKGAGEKLFF. The DNA of the CDR3 is TGTGCCTGGAGGAAAGGGGCGGGTGAAAAACTGTTTTTT.

In DNA, the CDR3 is TGTGCCAGCAGTGAATCTGGAAGTACAGATACGCAGTATTTT. Its protein product is CASSESGSTDTQYF. The V gene is TRBV25-1, the J gene TRBJ2-3; no clear D. There are 14 residues in the CDR3. Germline V gene lookup returns CDR1 MGHDK and CDR2 SYGVNS. Trimming left V 1 base short and J 3 bases short, with 8 bases between.

This rearrangement joins TRBV30 to TRBJ2-2; tentatively, D is TRBD2 (7 bases). V was clipped by 4 bases and J by 2 bases, with 11 bases between them. The CDR3 totals 14 residues. In germline, CDR1 is GTSNPN, CDR2 SVGIG (reference sequence). The CDR3 DNA reads as TGTGCCTGGAACACGGGGGGCAACACCGGGGAGCTGTTTTTT. Translation: CAWNTGGNTGELFF.

This clone appeared once. The genes are TRBV19 and TRBJ2-5, with 10 bases fitting TRBD2. Germline CDR1 and CDR2: LNHDA and SQIVND (reference sequence). The V and J ends lost 6 bases and 3 bases, in that order; junction bases with no gene match: 4. CDR3 length equals 14 residues. CDR3 loop: CASSPTSGKETQYF. The CDR3 bases are TGTGCCAGTAGCCCCACTAGCGGGAAAGAGACCCAGTACTTC.

The chain links TRBV11-1 to TRBJ2-4, with 7 bases matching TRBD1. The CDR3 is 14 residues long. Germline V gene data show CDR1 as SGHAT and CDR2 as FQDESV (reference sequence). V shed 1 base, J shed 8 bases, and the junction held 5 bases outside the gene matches. CDR3 amino acids: CASSLGQGVHIQYF. The CDR3 DNA reads as TGTGCCAGCAGCTTAGGGCAGGGGGTACACATTCAGTACTTC.

This clone was observed a single time. The CDR3 region is CASSKENEKLFF. The DNA of the CDR3 is TGTGCCAGCAGCAAAGAGAATGAAAAACTGTTTTTT. The chain links TRBV5-4 to TRBJ1-4; no firm D call. Germline V lookup: CDR1 SGHNT, CDR2 YYREEE (reference sequence). Trimming removed 4 bases from V and 5 bases from J, with 6 bases in between. CDR3 length: 12 amino acids.

The chain combines TRBV12-3 or TRBV12-4 with TRBJ1-2; 7 nucleotides line up with TRBD1. This CDR3 region has 13 residues. The V gene end was trimmed by 5 bases and the J gene end by 2 bases; junction bases not matched to a gene: 2. CDR3 loop: CASSPGGNYGYTF. Here the CDR3 DNA reads TGTGCCAGCAGTCCAGGGGGAAACTATGGCTACACCTTC.

This chain's CDR3 is CASSFDYYNEQFF. CDR3 DNA: TGTGCCAGCAGTTTCGACTACTACAATGAGCAGTTCTTC. The rearrangement joins TRBV6-5 to TRBJ2-1, with D perhaps TRBD2 (5 bases). This CDR3 region has 13 residues. CDR1 and CDR2 from the germline V gene are MNHEY and SVGAGI. V lost 4 bases to trimming and J lost 3 bases, with 7 bases between them.